This TCR beta chain comes out of a study of CD8+CD57+ T cells in acquired aplastic anemia. Study background: Sorting CD4+ and CD8+ cells gave DNA averaging approximately 3 ug. Study-wide findings and caveats: Overlap between patients and controls comprised just under 30 CD8+ CDR3 sequences.

The CDR3 is 14 residues long. Per the germline V gene, CDR1 is SEHNR and CDR2 is FQNEAQ (reference sequence). The V gene lost 8 bases and the J gene lost 6 bases, with 17 bases spanning the gap. The authors sequenced patients whose flow cytometry had shown CD8+CD57+ cell expansion. Diagnosis of severe acquired aplastic anemia applied to all patients. Receipt of therapy had not occurred in any patient by the time of blood sampling. As concerns this clonotype: The antigen remains undetermined.

Genomic DNA provided the template from which TCR beta VDJ and CDR3 profiles were obtained. A single record per CDR3 protein comes from TCRdb applying MiXCR to the reads. The data show roughly 180,000 distinct CDR3 sequences, about three fifths seen once. Material for sequencing was sorted CD4+, CD8+, or CD8+CD57+ T cells (not recorded which) from PBMCs. The chain joins TRBV7-9 to TRBJ2-1; possibly TRBD1 or TRBD2 for D (5 bases each). This sequence originates from a human donor with aplastic anemia. CDR3 loop: CASRPPGAPNEQFF. The CDR3 DNA is TGTGCCAGCCGTCCCCCCGGGGCCCCCAATGAGCAGTTCTTC.